What follows are 8 T cell receptor beta chains derived from one specimen sequenced in a study of neurological immune-mediated disorders. TCRdb ran MiXCR on the 5' RACE reads and lists one entry per CDR3 protein. Of more than 75,000 distinct CDR3 sequences listed, around 3.5% are singletons. Sequenced sample: PBMCs. Receptors originate from a woman aged 45-65 years with multiple sclerosis.

There are many counts of this clonotype. This chain uses TRBV4-3 with TRBJ1-5, with a possible D match to TRBD1 (5 bases). The germline V and J ends were trimmed by 3 bases and 6 bases, with 12 bases remaining between them. CDR1 is LGHNA, CDR2 YSLEER, per germline. This CDR3 spans 14 amino acids. The CDR3 DNA is TGCGCCAGCAGCCACCATGAGGGACTTCAGCCCCAGCATTTT. Translated, it gives CASSHHEGLQPQHF.

There are many counts of this clonotype. The chain recombines TRBV3-1 with TRBJ1-2; D perhaps matches TRBD1 (6 bases). Germline CDR1 reads LGHDT; CDR2 reads YNNKEL (reference sequence). Trimming stripped 10 bases from V and 7 bases from J, with 19 bases between. This CDR3 contains 13 residues. The DNA for the CDR3 is TGTGCCACCCTGGGGGGCGCGGTAGGTGGCTACACCTTC. Translating it yields CATLGGAVGGYTF.

Many counts were recorded for this clonotype. This chain links TRBV6-5 with TRBJ1-3, with D unclear. Germline V gives CDR1 MNHEY, CDR2 SVGAGI. This CDR3 spans 14 amino acids. V was shortened by 7 bases and J by 0 bases, with 10 bases between the two germline ends. CDR3 region: CASTQQISGNTIYF. CDR3 nucleotides: TGTGCCAGCACCCAGCAGATCTCTGGAAACACCATATATTTT.

This clonotype showed up many times. CDR3: CASSLGIAGDNEQFF. In nucleotides, the CDR3 is TGTGCCAGCAGCTTAGGCATAGCGGGGGACAATGAGCAGTTCTTC. J is TRBJ2-1 and V is TRBV7-6, with TRBD2 identical over 9 bases. CDR3 length equals 15 residues. Trimming removed 1 base from V and 5 bases from J; junction bases left unmatched: 3. Germline lookup yields CDR1 SGHVS and CDR2 FNYEAQ.

Comment on this clonotype: Germline and junction disagree at one end, which may indicate a read error. The gene calls are TRBV20-1 and TRBJ1-5; 7 bases line up with TRBD1. The CDR3 length is 13 residues. Germline values: CDR1 DFQATT, CDR2 SNEGSKA (reference sequence). The CDR3 DNA reads TGCAGTGCAGGGGGCGCAAAAAATAAGACCCAGAATTTT. Translated: CSAGGAKNKTQNF.

This clonotype was seen a few times. A much larger clone sits a single nucleotide away, making a read error possible. The chain has TRBV7-2 and TRBJ1-5; a possible D gene is TRBD1 (6 bases). This CDR3 is 14 amino acids long. In germline, CDR1 is SGHTA, CDR2 FQGNSA. The CDR3 is CASSTGASNQHQHF. In DNA, the CDR3 is TGTGCCAGCAGCACGGGGGCAAGCAATCAGCACCAGCATTTT.

This clonotype was seen many times. The V gene is TRBV20-1, the J gene TRBJ2-6, with D possibly TRBD2 on 5 matching bases. V lost 0 bases and J 0 bases, leaving 15 bases between the germline ends. This CDR3 contains 18 residues. CDR1 and CDR2 from the germline V gene are DFQATT and SNEGSKA (reference sequence). The CDR3 loop reads CSARDPAGSGSGANVLTF. In nucleotides, the CDR3 is TGCAGTGCTAGAGATCCGGCGGGTAGTGGCTCTGGGGCCAACGTCCTGACTTTC.

This clonotype was counted ten times or more. The rearrangement uses TRBV5-1 and TRBJ2-1; D remains ambiguous. Between the trimmed V and J ends, which lost 0 bases and 0 bases, there was a span of 10 bases. The CDR3 consists of 16 residues. Looked up from germline, CDR1 is SGHRS and CDR2 is YFSETQ. CDR3 region: CASSLAERRSYNEQFF. For the CDR3, the DNA is TGCGCCAGCAGCTTGGCCGAGCGACGCTCCTACAATGAGCAGTTCTTC. Complete variable domain (other parts from reference TRBV5-1 and TRBJ2-1): KAGVTQTPRYLIKTRGQQVTLSCSPISGHRSVSWYQQTPGQGLQFLFEYFSETQRNKGNFPGRFSGRQFSNSRSEMNVSTLELGDSALYLCASSLAERRSYNEQFFGPGTRLTVL.